This is a list of T cell receptor beta chains from one sample in a study of CD4 T cells in relation to SARS-CoV-2 and coronaviruses. TCRdb's table, derived via immunoSEQ multiplex PCR, lists solely in-frame clones and lacks some. The sample carries around 69,000 clones, over 90% recorded once. The sample consisted of naive CD4+ T cells from PBMCs. The receptors come from a human donor in good health. The CDR3 runs from the conserved cysteine through the conserved F or W. Fields, in order: CDR3 DNA, CDR3 protein, J gene, D gene, clone size, V gene. The D gene is left open where the match is weak. The size of a clone is reported for some rows only, either as once, few or many, or as a class for expanded clones.

CDR3 DNA: TGTGCCAGCAGTCCGACTAGCGGGAGAGGCAATGAGCAGTTCTTC
CDR3 protein: CASSPTSGRGNEQFF
J gene: TRBJ2-1
D gene: TRBD2
clone size: -
V gene: TRBV27

CDR3 DNA: TGCAGCGTGGAGGGGGCCTACGAGCAGTACTTC
CDR3 protein: CSVEGAYEQYF
J gene: TRBJ2-7
D gene: -
clone size: -
V gene: TRBV29-1

CDR3 DNA: TGCAGCGTTGAAGATAAAACCTGGAGCACAGATACGCAGTATTTT
CDR3 protein: CSVEDKTWSTDTQYF
J gene: TRBJ2-3
D gene: -
clone size: -
V gene: TRBV29-1

CDR3 DNA: TGTGCCAGCAGCTTGGGCAACACTAACTATGGCTACACCTTC
CDR3 protein: CASSLGNTNYGYTF
J gene: TRBJ1-2
D gene: -
clone size: -
V gene: TRBV5-4

CDR3 DNA: TGTGCCAGCAGTAGAGAGGGACAGGGCCACACTGAAGCTTTCTTT
CDR3 protein: CASSREGQGHTEAFF
J gene: TRBJ1-1
D gene: TRBD1
clone size: -
V gene: TRBV28

CDR3 DNA: TGTGCCAGCAGCGACTACAATGAGCAGTTCTTC
CDR3 protein: CASSDYNEQFF
J gene: TRBJ2-1
D gene: -
clone size: -
V gene: TRBV12-3/TRBV12-4

CDR3 DNA: TGTGCCAGCAGCCAGGTCGGACGGGAGGGCCTCTACAATGAGCAGTTCTTC
CDR3 protein: CASSQVGREGLYNEQFF
J gene: TRBJ2-1
D gene: TRBD2
clone size: -
V gene: TRBV11-2

CDR3 DNA: TGCGCCAGCAGCACTGGGGGTCTTGCGGGAAGGCAAGAGACCCAGTACTTC
CDR3 protein: CASSTGGLAGRQETQYF
J gene: TRBJ2-5
D gene: -
clone size: -
V gene: TRBV5-1

CDR3 DNA: TGTGCCAGCAGTCCCCCGGGACTAGCGGGGGCCACAGATACGCAGTATTTT
CDR3 protein: CASSPPGLAGATDTQYF
J gene: TRBJ2-3
D gene: TRBD2
clone size: -
V gene: TRBV28

CDR3 DNA: TGTGCCACCAGTGACTCTTCTAGCGGGAGGTACCAAGAGACCCAGTACTTC
CDR3 protein: CATSDSSSGRYQETQYF
J gene: TRBJ2-5
D gene: TRBD2
clone size: -
V gene: TRBV24-1

CDR3 DNA: TGCGCCAGCAGCCCCACACAGGCGGGCTGGGCTAGCGTAACCTACGAGCAGTACTTC
CDR3 protein: CASSPTQAGWASVTYEQYF
J gene: TRBJ2-7
D gene: -
clone size: -
V gene: TRBV10-2

CDR3 DNA: TGTGCCAGCTCACCACAGGACGGGAGCTCCTACGAGCAGTACTTC
CDR3 protein: CASSPQDGSSYEQYF
J gene: TRBJ2-7
D gene: -
clone size: once
V gene: TRBV18

CDR3 DNA: TGCGCCAGCAGCTTCATAGGGGGCGAAACCGGGGAGCTGTTTTTT
CDR3 protein: CASSFIGGETGELFF
J gene: TRBJ2-2
D gene: TRBD1
clone size: -
V gene: TRBV5-1

CDR3 DNA: TGTGCCAGCGCCCCAGTCGTTCCGTCTAATGAAAAACTGTTTTTT
CDR3 protein: CASAPVVPSNEKLFF
J gene: TRBJ1-4
D gene: -
clone size: -
V gene: TRBV6-5

CDR3 DNA: TGTGCCAGCAGTTTAATTAGCGGGAGCTACTACTTC
CDR3 protein: CASSLISGSYYF
J gene: TRBJ2-7
D gene: TRBD2
clone size: -
V gene: TRBV28

CDR3 DNA: TGTGCCAGCTCAACAGGCTCCTACGAGCAGTACTTC
CDR3 protein: CASSTGSYEQYF
J gene: TRBJ2-7
D gene: -
clone size: -
V gene: TRBV18

CDR3 DNA: TGTGCCAGCAGCGTAACTGGGAGCACTGAAGCTTTCTTT
CDR3 protein: CASSVTGSTEAFF
J gene: TRBJ1-1
D gene: -
clone size: -
V gene: TRBV9

CDR3 DNA: TGTGCCAGCAGCCAGACCGGGACAGGGTTTCGTGAGCAGTTCTTC
CDR3 protein: CASSQTGTGFREQFF
J gene: TRBJ2-1
D gene: TRBD1
clone size: -
V gene: TRBV14

CDR3 DNA: TGTGCCAGCAGATTTGGGAACGGTGAAAAACTGTTTTTT
CDR3 protein: CASRFGNGEKLFF
J gene: TRBJ1-4
D gene: -
clone size: -
V gene: TRBV27

CDR3 DNA: TGTGCCAGCAGCTTGGGTACAGGCCAAACCTACGAGCAGTACTTC
CDR3 protein: CASSLGTGQTYEQYF
J gene: TRBJ2-7
D gene: -
clone size: -
V gene: TRBV5-4

CDR3 DNA: TGTGCCAGTAGTATAACCCCTGGCCAGCTCTATGGCTACACCTTC
CDR3 protein: CASSITPGQLYGYTF
J gene: TRBJ1-2
D gene: -
clone size: -
V gene: TRBV19

CDR3 DNA: TGTGCCAGCAGTGAATATTCGGGACAGAACTATGGCTACACCTTC
CDR3 protein: CASSEYSGQNYGYTF
J gene: TRBJ1-2
D gene: TRBD1
clone size: -
V gene: TRBV25-1

CDR3 DNA: TGTGCCACCAGTGACCCCGGGACAGGGTTCGAGCAGTACTTC
CDR3 protein: CATSDPGTGFEQYF
J gene: TRBJ2-7
D gene: TRBD1
clone size: -
V gene: TRBV24-1

CDR3 DNA: TGTGCCAGTAGTATTGGTGGAGGATTTAATTCACCCCTCCACTTT
CDR3 protein: CASSIGGGFNSPLHF
J gene: TRBJ1-6
D gene: -
clone size: once
V gene: TRBV19

CDR3 DNA: TGCGCCAGCAGCTTGGTAGGGGGGATGAATGAGCAGTTCTTC
CDR3 protein: CASSLVGGMNEQFF
J gene: TRBJ2-1
D gene: -
clone size: -
V gene: TRBV5-1

CDR3 DNA: TGTGCCAGCAGCTTAGCGCCCTCCTACAATGAGCAGTTCTTC
CDR3 protein: CASSLAPSYNEQFF
J gene: TRBJ2-1
D gene: -
clone size: -
V gene: TRBV11-3

CDR3 DNA: TGTGCCAGCAGTGATGATTCACGACCCCAGTACTTC
CDR3 protein: CASSDDSRPQYF
J gene: TRBJ2-5
D gene: -
clone size: -
V gene: TRBV2

CDR3 DNA: TGTGCCAGCAGCCAATTCAGTGGAAGCACAGATACGCAGTATTTT
CDR3 protein: CASSQFSGSTDTQYF
J gene: TRBJ2-3
D gene: -
clone size: -
V gene: TRBV3-1/TRBV3-2

CDR3 DNA: TGCGCCAGCAGTCCAGGGGGAACCTACGAGCAGTACTTC
CDR3 protein: CASSPGGTYEQYF
J gene: TRBJ2-7
D gene: TRBD1
clone size: once
V gene: TRBV10-1

CDR3 DNA: TGTGCCAGCAGCTATCTCCAGACTAGCTCCTACAATGAGCAGTTCTTC
CDR3 protein: CASSYLQTSSYNEQFF
J gene: TRBJ2-1
D gene: -
clone size: -
V gene: TRBV7-9

CDR3 DNA: TGTGCCAGCACCCTACCCCACCAGCCCCAGCATTTT
CDR3 protein: CASTLPHQPQHF
J gene: TRBJ1-5
D gene: -
clone size: -
V gene: TRBV28

CDR3 DNA: TGTGCCAGCAGCCAAGTGAGGGGGGCGGGAGGGTCCAATGAGCAGTTCTTC
CDR3 protein: CASSQVRGAGGSNEQFF
J gene: TRBJ2-1
D gene: TRBD2
clone size: -
V gene: TRBV3-1/TRBV3-2

CDR3 DNA: TGCGCCAGCAGCGCCCCCCCGGGGCCCCAGTACTTC
CDR3 protein: CASSAPPGPQYF
J gene: TRBJ2-5
D gene: -
clone size: -
V gene: TRBV5-1

CDR3 DNA: TGCAGCGTTGAAGTGGGCAGTCTAGTTGGTGGCTACACCTTC
CDR3 protein: CSVEVGSLVGGYTF
J gene: TRBJ1-2
D gene: -
clone size: -
V gene: TRBV29-1

CDR3 DNA: TGTGCCAGCAGCCAAGTCTGGGTCACTGAAGCTTTCTTT
CDR3 protein: CASSQVWVTEAFF
J gene: TRBJ1-1
D gene: -
clone size: -
V gene: TRBV14

CDR3 DNA: TGTGCCAGCAGTTTCTACGGACAGGGAAATGAGCAGTTCTTC
CDR3 protein: CASSFYGQGNEQFF
J gene: TRBJ2-1
D gene: TRBD1
clone size: -
V gene: TRBV27